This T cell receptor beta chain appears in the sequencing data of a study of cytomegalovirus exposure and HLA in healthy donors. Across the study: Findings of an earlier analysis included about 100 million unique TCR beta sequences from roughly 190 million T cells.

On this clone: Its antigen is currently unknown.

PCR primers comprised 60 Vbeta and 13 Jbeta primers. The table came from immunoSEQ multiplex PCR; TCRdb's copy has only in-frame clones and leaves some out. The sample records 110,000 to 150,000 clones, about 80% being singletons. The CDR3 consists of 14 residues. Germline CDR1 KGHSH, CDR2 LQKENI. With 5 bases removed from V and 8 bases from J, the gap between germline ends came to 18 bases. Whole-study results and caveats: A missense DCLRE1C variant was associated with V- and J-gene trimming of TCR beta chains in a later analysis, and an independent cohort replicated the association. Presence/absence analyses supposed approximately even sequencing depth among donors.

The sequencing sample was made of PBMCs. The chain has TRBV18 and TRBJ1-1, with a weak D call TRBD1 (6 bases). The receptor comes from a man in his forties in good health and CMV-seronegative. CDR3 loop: CASSSLGSTGEAFF. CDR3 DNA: TGTGCCAGCTCATCTCTGGGGTCCACAGGGGAAGCTTTCTTT.